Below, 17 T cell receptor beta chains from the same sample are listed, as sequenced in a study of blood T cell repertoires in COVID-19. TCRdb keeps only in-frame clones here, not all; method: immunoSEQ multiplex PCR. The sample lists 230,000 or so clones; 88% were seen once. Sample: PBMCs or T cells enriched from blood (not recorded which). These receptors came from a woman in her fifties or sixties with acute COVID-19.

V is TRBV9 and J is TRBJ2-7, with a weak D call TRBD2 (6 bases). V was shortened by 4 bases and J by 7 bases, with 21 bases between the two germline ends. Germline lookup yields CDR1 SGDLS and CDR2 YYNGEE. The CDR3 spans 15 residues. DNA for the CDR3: TGTGCCAGCAGCCCGGGGGTCCAGGGCCCGGGGGAGCAGTACTTC. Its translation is CASSPGVQGPGEQYF.

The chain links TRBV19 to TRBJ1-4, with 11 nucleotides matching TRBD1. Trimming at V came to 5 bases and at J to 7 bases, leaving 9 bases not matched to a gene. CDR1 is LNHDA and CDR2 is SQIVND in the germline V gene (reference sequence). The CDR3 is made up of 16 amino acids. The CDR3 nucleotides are TGTGCCAGTAGTCTTGGACAGGGGGCGAGAAGTGAAAAACTGTTTTTT. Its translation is CASSLGQGARSEKLFF.

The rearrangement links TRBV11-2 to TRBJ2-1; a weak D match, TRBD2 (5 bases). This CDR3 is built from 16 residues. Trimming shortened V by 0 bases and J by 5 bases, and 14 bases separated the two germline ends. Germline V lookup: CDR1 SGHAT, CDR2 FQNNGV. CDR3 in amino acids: CASSLDRLARNNEQFF. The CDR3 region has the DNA TGTGCCAGCAGCTTAGACCGTCTAGCAAGGAACAATGAGCAGTTCTTC. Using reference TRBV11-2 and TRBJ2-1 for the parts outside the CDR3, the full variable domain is EAGVAQSPRYKIIEKRQSVAFWCNPISGHATLYWYQQILGQGPKLLIQFQNNGVVDDSQLPKDRFSAERLKGVDSTLKIQPAKLEDSAVYLCASSLDRLARNNEQFFGPGTRLTVL.

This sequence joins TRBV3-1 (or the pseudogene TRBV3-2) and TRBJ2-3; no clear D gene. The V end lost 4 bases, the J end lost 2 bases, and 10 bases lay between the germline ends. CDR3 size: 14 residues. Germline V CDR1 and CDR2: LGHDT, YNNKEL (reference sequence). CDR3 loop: CASSRRGATDTQYF. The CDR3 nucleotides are TGTGCCAGCAGCCGCCGAGGCGCCACAGATACGCAGTATTTT.

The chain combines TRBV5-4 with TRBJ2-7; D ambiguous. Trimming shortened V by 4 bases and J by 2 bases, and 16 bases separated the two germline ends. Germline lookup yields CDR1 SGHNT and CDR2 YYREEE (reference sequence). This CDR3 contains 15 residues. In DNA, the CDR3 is TGTGCCAGCAGCCCCCTGGAGATTAGTGCCTACGAGCAGTACTTC. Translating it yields CASSPLEISAYEQYF.

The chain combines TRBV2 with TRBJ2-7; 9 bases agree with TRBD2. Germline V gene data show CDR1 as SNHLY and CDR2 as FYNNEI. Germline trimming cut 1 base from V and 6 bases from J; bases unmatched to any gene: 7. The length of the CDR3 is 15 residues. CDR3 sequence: CASSEEPGLAFEQYF. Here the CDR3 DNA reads TGTGCCAGCAGTGAAGAACCGGGACTAGCTTTCGAGCAGTACTTC. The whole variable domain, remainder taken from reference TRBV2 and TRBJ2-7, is EPEVTQTPSHQVTQMGQEVILRCVPISNHLYFYWYRQILGQKVEFLVSFYNNEISEKSEIFDDQFSVERPDGSNFTLKIRSTKLEDSAMYFCASSEEPGLAFEQYFGPGTRLTVT.

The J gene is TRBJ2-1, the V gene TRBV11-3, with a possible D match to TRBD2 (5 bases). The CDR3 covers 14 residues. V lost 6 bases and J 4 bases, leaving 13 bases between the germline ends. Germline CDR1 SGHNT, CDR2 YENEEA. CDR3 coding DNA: TGTGCCAGCAGTAGTGAGACTAAATACAATGAGCAGTTCTTC. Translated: CASSSETKYNEQFF. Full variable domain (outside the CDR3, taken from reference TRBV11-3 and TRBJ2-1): EAGVVQSPRYKIIEKKQPVAFWCNPISGHNTLYWYLQNLGQGPELLIRYENEEAVDDSQLPKDRFSAERLKGVDSTLKIQPAELGDSAVYLCASSSETKYNEQFFGPGTRLTVL.

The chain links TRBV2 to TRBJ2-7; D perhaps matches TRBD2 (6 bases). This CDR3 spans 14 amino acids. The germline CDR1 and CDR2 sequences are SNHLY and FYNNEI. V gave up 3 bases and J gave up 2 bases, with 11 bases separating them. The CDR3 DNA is TGTGCCAGCAGTGATGGGACGGGAGCCTACGAGCAGTACTTC. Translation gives CASSDGTGAYEQYF.

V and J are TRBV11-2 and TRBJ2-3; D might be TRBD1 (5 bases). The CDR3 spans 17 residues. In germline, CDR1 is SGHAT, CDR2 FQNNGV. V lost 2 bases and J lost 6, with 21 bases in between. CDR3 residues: CASSLNGAGIGSDTQYF. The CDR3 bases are TGTGCCAGCAGCTTAAATGGGGCTGGGATCGGTTCGGATACGCAGTATTTT. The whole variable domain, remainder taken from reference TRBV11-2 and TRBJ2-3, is EAGVAQSPRYKIIEKRQSVAFWCNPISGHATLYWYQQILGQGPKLLIQFQNNGVVDDSQLPKDRFSAERLKGVDSTLKIQPAKLEDSAVYLCASSLNGAGIGSDTQYFGPGTRLTVL.

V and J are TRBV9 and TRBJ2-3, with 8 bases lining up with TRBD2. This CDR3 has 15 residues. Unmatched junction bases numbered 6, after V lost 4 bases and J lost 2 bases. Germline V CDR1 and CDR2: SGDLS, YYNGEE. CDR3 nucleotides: TGTGCCAGCAGCCATAGCGGGATCCTCACAGATACGCAGTATTTT. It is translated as CASSHSGILTDTQYF. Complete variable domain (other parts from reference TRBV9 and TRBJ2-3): DSGVTQTPKHLITATGQRVTLRCSPRSGDLSVYWYQQSLDQGLQFLIQYYNGEERAKGNILERFSAQQFPDLHSELNLSSLELGDSALYFCASSHSGILTDTQYFGPGTRLTVL.

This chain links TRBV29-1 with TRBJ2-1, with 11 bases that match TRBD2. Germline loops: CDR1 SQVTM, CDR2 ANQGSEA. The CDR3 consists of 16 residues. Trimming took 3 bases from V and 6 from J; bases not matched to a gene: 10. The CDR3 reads CSVDSTSGRVSNEQFF. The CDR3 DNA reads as TGCAGCGTTGATTCTACTAGCGGGAGAGTATCCAATGAGCAGTTCTTC.

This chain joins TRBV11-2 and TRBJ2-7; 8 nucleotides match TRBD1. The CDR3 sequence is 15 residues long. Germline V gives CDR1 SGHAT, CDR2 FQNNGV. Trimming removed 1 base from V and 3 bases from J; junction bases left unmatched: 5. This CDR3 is CASSLGTGTGYEQYF. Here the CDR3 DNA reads TGTGCCAGCAGCTTAGGGACAGGGACGGGCTACGAGCAGTACTTC.

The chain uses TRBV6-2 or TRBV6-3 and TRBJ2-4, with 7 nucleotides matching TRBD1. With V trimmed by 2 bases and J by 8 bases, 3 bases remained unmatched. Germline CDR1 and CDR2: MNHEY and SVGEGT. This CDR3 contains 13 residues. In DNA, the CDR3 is TGTGCCAGCAGTTACACAGGGGCCTACATTCAGTACTTC. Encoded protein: CASSYTGAYIQYF.

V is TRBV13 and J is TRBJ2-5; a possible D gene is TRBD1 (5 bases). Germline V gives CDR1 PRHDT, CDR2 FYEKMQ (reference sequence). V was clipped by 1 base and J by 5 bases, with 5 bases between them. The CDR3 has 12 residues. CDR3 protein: CASSLAGETQYF. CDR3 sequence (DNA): TGTGCCAGCAGCTTAGCAGGGGAGACCCAGTACTTC. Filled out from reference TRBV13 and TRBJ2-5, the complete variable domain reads AAGVIQSPRHLIKEKRETATLKCYPIPRHDTVYWYQQGPGQDPQFLISFYEKMQSDKGSIPDRFSAQQFSDYHSELNMSSLELGDSALYFCASSLAGETQYFGPGTRLLVL.

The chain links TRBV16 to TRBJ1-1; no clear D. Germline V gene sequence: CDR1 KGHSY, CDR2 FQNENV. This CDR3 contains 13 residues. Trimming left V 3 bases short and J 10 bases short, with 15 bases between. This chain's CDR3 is CASSHRPARGAFF. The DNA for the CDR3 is TGTGCCAGCAGCCACCGCCCCGCTCGAGGAGCTTTCTTT.

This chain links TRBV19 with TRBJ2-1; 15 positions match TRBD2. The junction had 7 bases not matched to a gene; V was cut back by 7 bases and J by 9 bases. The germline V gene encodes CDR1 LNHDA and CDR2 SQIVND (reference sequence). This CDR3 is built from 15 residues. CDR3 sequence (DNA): TGTGCCAGTACCCTCGGACTAGCGGGAGGGAGTGAGCAGTTCTTC. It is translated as CASTLGLAGGSEQFF.

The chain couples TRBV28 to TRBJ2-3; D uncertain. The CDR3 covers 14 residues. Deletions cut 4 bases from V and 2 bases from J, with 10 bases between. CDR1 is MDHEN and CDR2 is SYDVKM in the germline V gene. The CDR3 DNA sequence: TGTGCCAGCAGTTCGGCAGGCCACACAGATACGCAGTATTTT. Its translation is CASSSAGHTDTQYF.